One T cell receptor (beta chain) is described in this entry. Sequencing was performed with immunoSEQ multiplex PCR; in TCRdb, only in-frame clones are kept and a portion is missing. Altogether about 79,000 clones are present, approximately 93% being singletons, with the ten largest covering about 1.3%. The sample originates from a study of control samples from healthy donors and cancer patients. The CDR3 extends over 17 amino acids. Germline V gene sequence: CDR1 MDHEN, CDR2 SYDVKM. V gave up 6 bases and J gave up 4 bases; unmatched junction bases: 17. The source of this sequence is a middle-aged woman with lung cancer. Sequences were obtained from PBMCs. V usage is TRBV28 and J usage is TRBJ2-7; TRBD2 agrees at 8 bases. The CDR3 DNA follows: TGTGCCAGCAGCTCCACGGTTCTTACTAGCGGAAGTTACGAGCAGTACTTC. The encoded protein is CASSSTVLTSGSYEQYF.